Following are 17 T cell receptor beta chains from one sample sequenced in a study of blood T cell repertoires in COVID-19. Clones were read by immunoSEQ multiplex PCR, and TCRdb kept only the in-frame ones, dropping some. This sample has around 110,000 clones, with around 88% found just once. The sequenced material came from peripheral blood. These receptors all stem from a man between 45 and 60 years old with active or convalescent COVID-19.

The chain is built from TRBV7-9 and TRBJ1-2, with D unclear. This CDR3 region has 14 residues. Germline assignment: CDR1 SEHNR and CDR2 FQNEAQ (reference sequence). Trimming left V 8 bases short and J 4 bases short, with 17 bases between. The DNA of the CDR3 is TGTGCCAGCGGCGAATTGGAGGGCCGCTATGGCTACACCTTC. Protein sequence: CASGELEGRYGYTF.

The chain combines TRBV19 with TRBJ2-3, with D perhaps TRBD2 (6 bases). Germline values: CDR1 LNHDA, CDR2 SQIVND (reference sequence). The germline V and J ends were trimmed by 4 bases and 2 bases, with 16 bases remaining between them. CDR3 size: 16 residues. The CDR3 DNA reads as TGTGCCAGTAGTAGAGGGCGGGAAAAGACCACAGATACGCAGTATTTT. Its translation is CASSRGREKTTDTQYF.

This clone turned up a few times. The gene calls are TRBV6-4 and TRBJ2-1; 9 positions agree with TRBD1. The CDR3 has 14 amino acids. The V segment lost 5 bases and the J segment 8 bases; nucleotides outside the gene matches: 7. The germline gives CDR1 MRHNA, CDR2 SNTAGT. CDR3 sequence reads: CASSRTGDGDEQFF. CDR3 nucleotides: TGTGCCAGCAGTAGGACAGGGGATGGCGATGAGCAGTTCTTC.

The gene calls are TRBV2 and TRBJ2-3; the match to TRBD2 covers 10 bases. This CDR3 has 16 residues. Germline CDR1 SNHLY, CDR2 FYNNEI. V trimming: 7 bases; J trimming: 0 bases; junction bases outside the gene matches: 7. The CDR3 sequence is CASTLTSGLSTDTQYF. For the CDR3, the DNA is TGTGCCAGCACTCTGACTAGCGGGCTTAGCACAGATACGCAGTATTTT.

In its sample, this clone was seen a few times. This chain links TRBV21-1 with TRBJ2-3; the D call TRBD1 from the table was never checked on the DNA. TRBV21-1 is flagged as a pseudogene. The CDR3 is made up of 20 amino acids. This chain's CDR3 is CASSPHDRSLLIYLTDTQYF. In DNA form, the CDR3 reads TGTGCCAGCAGCCCACACGACAGGTCCCTCCTAATATATCTTACAGATACGCAGTATTTT.

The chain uses TRBV4-3 and TRBJ1-3; D unresolved. Looked up from germline, CDR1 is LGHNA and CDR2 is YSLEER. This CDR3 region has 17 residues. Trimming shortened V by 0 bases and J by 4 bases, and 16 bases separated the two germline ends. The CDR3 coding sequence is TGCGCCAGCAGCCAAGATTTAGGACCGGGAGTCGGAAACACCATATATTTT. Amino acid sequence: CASSQDLGPGVGNTIYF.

The chain uses TRBV19 and TRBJ1-1; 11 bases agree with TRBD1. The length of the CDR3 is 13 residues. V was clipped by 6 bases and J by 4 bases; unmatched bases: 1. Germline assignment: CDR1 LNHDA and CDR2 SQIVND (reference sequence). The CDR3 sequence: CASRGTGGTEAFF. The CDR3 nucleotides are TGTGCCAGTAGAGGGACAGGGGGCACTGAAGCTTTCTTT.

This clone was seen only once. The rearrangement uses TRBV27 and TRBJ1-4, with D possibly matching TRBD1 (6 bases). V dropped 4 bases and J dropped 4 bases, with 13 bases sitting between them. Germline values: CDR1 MNHEY, CDR2 SMNVEV (reference sequence). CDR3 length: 15 residues. CDR3 residues: CASSSRGGGNEKLFF. CDR3 coding DNA: TGTGCCAGCAGTTCACGAGGGGGGGGTAATGAAAAACTGTTTTTT. Filled out from reference TRBV27 and TRBJ1-4, the complete variable domain reads EAQVTQNPRYLITVTGKKLTVTCSQNMNHEYMSWYRQDPGLGLRQIYYSMNVEVTDKGDVPEGYKVSRKEKRNFPLILESPSPNQTSLYFCASSSRGGGNEKLFFGSGTQLSVL.

The rearrangement joins TRBV10-3 to TRBJ1-5; a possible D gene is TRBD1 (5 bases). From germline, CDR1 is ENHRY and CDR2 SYGVKD. CDR3 length equals 15 residues. V shed 2 bases and J shed 2 bases, with 10 bases lying between them. The CDR3 protein is CAISEGRDGNQPQHF. In DNA, the CDR3 is TGTGCCATCAGTGAGGGGAGGGACGGCAATCAGCCCCAGCATTTT.

This clone was detected once. V is TRBV3-1 (or the pseudogene TRBV3-2) and J is TRBJ1-3; D might be TRBD1 (5 bases). With 1 base removed from V and 8 bases from J, the gap between germline ends came to 12 bases. CDR1 is LGHDT and CDR2 is YNNKEL in the germline V gene (reference sequence). The CDR3 consists of 14 residues. CDR3: CASSQGGSGHTIYF. DNA for the CDR3: TGTGCCAGCAGCCAAGGTGGTTCAGGGCACACCATATATTTT.

The chain has TRBV28 and TRBJ2-1; 7 nucleotides line up with TRBD1. Germline trimming cut 3 bases from V and 2 bases from J; bases unmatched to any gene: 10. This CDR3 is 17 amino acids long. The germline CDR1 and CDR2 sequences are MDHEN and SYDVKM. The CDR3 DNA follows: TGTGCCAGCAGTTTCCCGAGCACAGGGGTAACCTACAATGAGCAGTTCTTC. This encodes CASSFPSTGVTYNEQFF.

V gene TRBV28 combines with J gene TRBJ1-1; 8 nucleotides line up with TRBD1. Germline V lookup: CDR1 MDHEN, CDR2 SYDVKM. Trimming removed 6 bases from V and 4 bases from J; junction bases left unmatched: 16. This CDR3 has 17 residues. CDR3 nucleotides: TGTGCCAGCAGAACCTCAGGGGGCGCCGGGATACTCACTGAAGCTTTCTTT. Its translation: CASRTSGGAGILTEAFF. The full variable domain, rest sourced from reference TRBV28 and TRBJ1-1, is DVKVTQSSRYLVKRTGEKVFLECVQDMDHENMFWYRQDPGLGLRLIYFSYDVKMKEKGDIPEGYSVSREKKERFSLILESASTNQTSMYLCASRTSGGAGILTEAFFGQGTRLTVV.

This sequence joins TRBV28 and TRBJ2-7, with D possibly TRBD2 on 6 matching bases. Per the germline V gene, CDR1 is MDHEN and CDR2 is SYDVKM. The ends were cut back, 6 bases at V and 2 bases at J, with 11 bases in the middle. The CDR3 loop spans 13 amino acids. The CDR3 DNA follows: TGTGCCAGCAGCACGACTAGAACCTACGAGCAGTACTTC. Translating gives CASSTTRTYEQYF.

Only one count was recorded for this clone. V gene TRBV27 combines with J gene TRBJ1-5; no clear D. Trimming removed 5 bases at V and 6 bases at J, with 11 bases between. The CDR3 is 13 residues long. Looked up from germline, CDR1 is MNHEY and CDR2 is SMNVEV (reference sequence). CDR3 DNA sequence: TGTGCCAGCAGTACCACACGGGGTCAGCCCCAGCATTTT. This gives the protein CASSTTRGQPQHF.

The chain links TRBV3-1 (or the pseudogene TRBV3-2) to TRBJ2-5, with D possibly TRBD2 on 6 matching bases. CDR3 length: 14 residues. Trimming shortened V by 4 bases and J by 5 bases, and 14 bases separated the two germline ends. Germline V CDR1 and CDR2: LGHDT, YNNKEL (reference sequence). The CDR3 loop is CASSRDSPGETQYF. In nucleotides, the CDR3 is TGTGCCAGCAGCCGGGACTCCCCTGGTGAGACCCAGTACTTC.

The rearrangement links TRBV6-2 or TRBV6-3 to TRBJ2-7; 9 bases line up with TRBD2. Germline V gene lookup returns CDR1 MNHEY and CDR2 SVGEGT. V trimming: 2 bases; J trimming: 2 bases; junction bases outside the gene matches: 1. This CDR3 region has 14 residues. For the CDR3, the DNA is TGTGCCAGCAGTTACGAGCGGGAGGCCTACGAGCAGTACTTC. It codes for CASSYEREAYEQYF.

In this sample, this clone turned up once. This chain links TRBV11-2 with TRBJ2-1, with TRBD2 matching 7 bases. Trimming removed 0 bases from V and 7 bases from J; junction bases left unmatched: 6. The CDR3 has 15 residues. Germline CDR1 reads SGHAT; CDR2 reads FQNNGV. CDR3 sequence reads: CASSLDGRPLNEQFF. In DNA form, the CDR3 reads TGTGCCAGCAGCTTAGACGGGAGGCCCCTAAATGAGCAGTTCTTC.